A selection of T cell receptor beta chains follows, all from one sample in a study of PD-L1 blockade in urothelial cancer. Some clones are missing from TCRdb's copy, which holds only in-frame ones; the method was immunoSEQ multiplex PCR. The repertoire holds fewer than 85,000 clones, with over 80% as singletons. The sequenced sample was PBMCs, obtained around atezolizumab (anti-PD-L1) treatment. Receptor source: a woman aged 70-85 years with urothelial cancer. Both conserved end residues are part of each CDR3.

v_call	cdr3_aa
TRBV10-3	CAISENTRDRGLYEQYF
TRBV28	CASSVTRVQYF
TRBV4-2	CASGRRLAYTGELFF
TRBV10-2	CAAFGESSYEQYF
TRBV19	CASTASGMNTEAFF
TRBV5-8	CASSVRGPPYNEQFF
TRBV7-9	CASSREGSGGYTF
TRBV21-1	CASSKTRTGAYEQYF
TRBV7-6	CASSSLQGAGDTGELFF
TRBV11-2	CASSLTDYNEQFF
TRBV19	CASSTGTGHANQPQHF
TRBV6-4	CASSEMDRAGNTIYF
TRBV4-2	CASSQDLLAGRNYEQFF
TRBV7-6	CASSLVSLEETQYF